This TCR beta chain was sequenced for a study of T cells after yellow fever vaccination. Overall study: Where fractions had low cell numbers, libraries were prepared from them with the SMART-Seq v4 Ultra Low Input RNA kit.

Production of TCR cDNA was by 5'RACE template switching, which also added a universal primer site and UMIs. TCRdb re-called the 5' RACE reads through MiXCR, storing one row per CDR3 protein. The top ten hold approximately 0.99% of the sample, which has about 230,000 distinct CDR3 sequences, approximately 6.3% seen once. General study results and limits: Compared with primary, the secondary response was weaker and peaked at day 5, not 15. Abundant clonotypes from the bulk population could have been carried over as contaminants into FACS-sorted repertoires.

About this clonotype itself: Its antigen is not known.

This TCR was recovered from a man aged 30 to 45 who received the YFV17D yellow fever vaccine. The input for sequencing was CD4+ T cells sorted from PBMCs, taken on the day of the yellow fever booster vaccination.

CDR3 nucleotides: TGCGCCAGCAGCCAGGAGCAGGGGGCAGATACGCAGTATTTT. This translates into CASSQEQGADTQYF. The V call is TRBV5-1, the J call TRBJ2-3, with 7 positions matching TRBD1. With V trimmed by 4 bases and J by 4 bases, 6 bases remained unmatched. This CDR3 contains 14 residues. Germline V gives CDR1 SGHRS, CDR2 YFSETQ.